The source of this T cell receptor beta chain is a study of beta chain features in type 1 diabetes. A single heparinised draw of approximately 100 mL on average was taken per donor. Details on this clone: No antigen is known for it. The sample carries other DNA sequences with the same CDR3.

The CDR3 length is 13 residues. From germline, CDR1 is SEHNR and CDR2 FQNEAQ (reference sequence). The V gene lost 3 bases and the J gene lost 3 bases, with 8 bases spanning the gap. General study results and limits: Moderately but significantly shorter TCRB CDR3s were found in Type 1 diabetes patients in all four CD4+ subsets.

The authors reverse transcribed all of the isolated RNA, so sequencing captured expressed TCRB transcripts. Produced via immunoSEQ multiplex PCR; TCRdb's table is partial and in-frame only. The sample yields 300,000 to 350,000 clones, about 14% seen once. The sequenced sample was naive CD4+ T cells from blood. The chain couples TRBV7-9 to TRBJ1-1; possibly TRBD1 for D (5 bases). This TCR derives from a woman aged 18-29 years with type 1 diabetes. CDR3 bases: TGTGCCAGCAGCTTGCGGGGGGACACTGAAGCTTTCTTT. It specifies CASSLRGDTEAFF.